These 20 T cell receptor beta chains were all obtained from the same sample, sequenced in a study of T cells in Graves' hyperthyroidism and ophthalmopathy. Amplification yielded TCR beta CDR3 regions, with RNA transcripts as the source. A set of HTBI primers served as the primers for a first-round RT-PCR of the TCR CDR3. TCRdb reprocessed the multiplex PCR reads via MiXCR and lists one record per CDR3 protein. The sample contains about 420,000 distinct CDR3 sequences, around 14% of which appear only once. Material for sequencing was blood. The origin of the receptors is a young woman with Graves' hyperthyroidism.

The chain carries TRBV7-2 and TRBJ1-1; D remains unclear. Deletions cut 6 bases from V and 0 bases from J, with 11 bases between. The CDR3 length is 14 residues. Germline loops: CDR1 SGHTA, CDR2 FQGNSA. CDR3 DNA sequence: TGTGCCAGCAGGCCCTGGACGGTGAACACTGAAGCTTTCTTT. Translated, it gives CASRPWTVNTEAFF.

This clonotype was detected many times. The J gene is TRBJ2-7, the V gene TRBV5-8; TRBD2 might be the D (6 bases). This CDR3 is 16 amino acids long. V lost 0 bases and J lost 2, with 15 bases in between. The germline gives CDR1 SGHTS, CDR2 YDEGEE. Here the CDR3 reads CASSLGGSGGTYEQYF. The CDR3 DNA follows: TGTGCCAGCAGCTTGGGGGGGAGCGGAGGGACCTACGAGCAGTACTTC.

This clonotype was counted ten times or more. The chain uses TRBV30 and TRBJ1-2; 8 nucleotides agree with TRBD1. Germline trimming cut 5 bases from V and 5 bases from J; bases unmatched to any gene: 4. Germline CDR1 GTSNPN, CDR2 SVGIG (reference sequence). The CDR3 spans 12 residues. Written as DNA, the CDR3 is TGTGCCTGGGTCCAGGGGGCATATGGCTACACCTTC. Translated, it gives CAWVQGAYGYTF. The whole variable domain, remainder taken from reference TRBV30 and TRBJ1-2, is SQTIHQWPATLVQPVGSPLSLECTVEGTSNPNLYWYRQAAGRGLQLLFYSVGIGQISSEVPQNLSASRPQDRQFILSSKKLLLSDSGFYLCAWVQGAYGYTFGSGTRLTVV.

This clonotype was seen at least ten times. This rearrangement joins TRBV6-5 to TRBJ2-1; no clear D. The CDR3 has 14 amino acids. V shed 2 bases and J shed 6 bases, with 11 bases lying between them. Germline V gene lookup returns CDR1 MNHEY and CDR2 SVGAGI. Here the CDR3 reads CASSYGGATNEQFF. The CDR3 DNA sequence: TGTGCCAGCAGTTACGGCGGAGCTACCAATGAGCAGTTCTTC.

This clonotype was seen ten or more times. The V and J genes are TRBV28 and TRBJ1-5; D is unclear. Trimming pared 8 bases from V and 6 bases from J, leaving 23 bases between. The V gene's germline CDR1 is MDHEN and CDR2 SYDVKM. This CDR3 is 16 amino acids long. The CDR3, as DNA: TGTGCCAGCGCGCGAGGGAGTGTACTGGTGAGTCAGCCCCAGCATTTT. Its translation: CASARGSVLVSQPQHF.

This clonotype was picked up many times. The genes are TRBV3-1 and TRBJ2-5; D uncertain. There are 15 residues in the CDR3. CDR1 and CDR2 from the germline V gene are LGHDT and YNNKEL (reference sequence). Trimming took off 4 bases at V and 2 bases at J, with 14 bases between the two ends. The CDR3 DNA reads TGTGCCAGCAGCCGACCAATGGACGGTCAAGAGACCCAGTACTTC. This codes for CASSRPMDGQETQYF.

This clonotype was counted ten times or more. CDR3 nucleotide sequence: TGTGCCAGCAGTTTATATTACCGCCGAGTGGATGGCTACACCTTC. Translated, it gives CASSLYYRRVDGYTF. V is TRBV28 and J is TRBJ1-2; D ambiguous. CDR3 length equals 15 residues. Trimming shortened V by 1 base and J by 6 bases, and 15 bases separated the two germline ends. CDR1 is MDHEN and CDR2 is SYDVKM in the germline V gene.

This clonotype was seen only a few times. The gene calls are TRBV4-1 and TRBJ2-6; TRBD1 matches 9 bases. Germline V lookup: CDR1 MGHRA, CDR2 YSYEKL. V lost 3 bases, J lost 1 base, and 7 bases stayed unmatched. There are 18 residues in the CDR3. CDR3 in amino acids: CASSQVRDRVSGANVLTF. The CDR3 DNA reads TGCGCCAGCAGCCAGGTACGGGACAGGGTGTCTGGGGCCAACGTCCTGACTTTC.

V gene TRBV5-4 combines with J gene TRBJ2-5; 15 bases are shared with TRBD2. With V trimmed by 4 bases and J by 5 bases, 6 bases remained unmatched. There are 16 residues in the CDR3. Germline loops: CDR1 SGHNT, CDR2 YYREEE (reference sequence). The CDR3 DNA sequence: TGTGCCAGCAGCGGCGGACTAGCGGGAGGGTGGGAGACCCAGTACTTC. Protein sequence: CASSGGLAGGWETQYF.

This clonotype was counted many times. V and J are TRBV20-1 and TRBJ2-5; 7 bases fit TRBD2. Per germline, CDR1 DFQATT and CDR2 SNEGSKA (reference sequence). With V trimmed by 3 bases and J by 6 bases, 4 bases remained unmatched. The CDR3 is made up of 12 amino acids. CDR3 coding DNA: TGCAGTGCTAGGGGGGGGAAGAAGACCCAGTACTTC. This gives the protein CSARGGKKTQYF.

The sample holds many counts of this clonotype. The chain employs TRBV7-6 and TRBJ1-2; no reliable D call. The V end lost 6 bases, the J end lost 2 bases, and 10 bases lay between the germline ends. Germline V gene data show CDR1 as SGHVS and CDR2 as FNYEAQ. This CDR3 spans 13 amino acids. CDR3 protein: CASRGLDNYGYTF. DNA of the CDR3: TGTGCCAGCAGGGGATTGGACAACTATGGCTACACCTTC.

V usage is TRBV18 and J usage is TRBJ2-3, with unresolved D. Germline CDR1 is KGHSH and CDR2 is LQKENI. Trimming took 1 base from V and 2 from J, leaving 10 bases between them. The CDR3 runs 15 residues. The CDR3 sequence: CASSPQPANTDTQYF. The CDR3 nucleotides are TGTGCCAGCTCACCACAACCCGCCAACACAGATACGCAGTATTTT.

This clonotype showed up many times. The CDR3, as DNA: TGTGCCAGCAGGTCCACAGCTCAGATCGACAATGAGCAGTTCTTC. Amino acid sequence: CASRSTAQIDNEQFF. The chain uses TRBV6-1 and TRBJ2-1, with D uncertain. The CDR3 is 15 residues long. Germline-derived CDR1 and CDR2 are MNHNS and SASEGT. The V gene lost 6 bases and the J gene lost 5 bases, with 17 bases spanning the gap.

The V and J genes are TRBV12-5 and TRBJ2-7; the D gene is possibly TRBD2 (7 bases). The ends were cut back, 8 bases at V and 7 bases at J, with 12 bases in the middle. Germline CDR1 reads LGHNT; CDR2 reads FRNRAP. The CDR3 runs 11 residues. The CDR3 region is CASTGGREQYF. CDR3 nucleotides: TGTGCTAGTACGGGGGGCCGGGAGCAGTACTTC. Variable domain in full (rest from reference TRBV12-5 and TRBJ2-7): DARVTQTPRHKVTEMGQEVTMRCQPILGHNTVFWYRQTMMQGLELLAYFRNRAPLDDSGMPKDRFSAEMPDATLATLKIQPSEPRDSAVYFCASTGGREQYFGPGTRLTVT.

This clonotype was found a few times. This may be a read error: a much more frequent sequence differs by one nucleotide. The chain joins TRBV11-1 to TRBJ2-2; D call uncertain. Between the trimmed V and J ends, which lost 3 bases and 6 bases, there was a span of 5 bases. This CDR3 spans 12 amino acids. Germline assignment: CDR1 SGHAT and CDR2 FQDESV (reference sequence). CDR3: CASSFQSGELFF. The DNA of the CDR3 is TGTGCCAGCAGCTTCCAGTCCGGGGAGCTGTTTTTT.

The table lists this clonotype with a few counts. Relative to the germline gene, one junction end is altered; a read error may explain this. The rearrangement uses TRBV7-7 and TRBJ2-1; TRBD1 matches at 10 bases. Germline CDR1 is SSHAT and CDR2 is FNYEAQ (reference sequence). CDR3 length equals 15 residues. CDR3 DNA sequence: TGTGCTAGCAGCCCGGGGGACAGGGGTGTAAATGAGCAGTTCTTC. Residues: CASSPGDRGVNEQFF.

This clonotype has ten or more counts. This chain links TRBV30 with TRBJ2-1; 8 nucleotides line up with TRBD2. Germline assignment: CDR1 GTSNPN and CDR2 SVGIG (reference sequence). The V segment lost 6 bases and the J segment 4 bases; nucleotides outside the gene matches: 8. The CDR3 has 14 amino acids. The CDR3 DNA follows: TGTGCCTGCCTAGTGAGCGGGGGATACAATGAGCAGTTCTTC. It specifies CACLVSGGYNEQFF.

This clonotype was counted between two and nine times. The chain has TRBV12-3 or TRBV12-4 and TRBJ1-3; 8 bases fit TRBD1. With V trimmed by 6 bases and J by 2 bases, 6 bases remained unmatched. The CDR3 runs 15 residues. CDR3 coding DNA: TGTGCCAGCAGCCGATGGACAGGGCCTGGAAACACCATATATTTT. As protein: CASSRWTGPGNTIYF.

As regards this clonotype: A much larger clone differs from this one at a single base, so this may be a read error. The rearrangement links TRBV7-9 to TRBJ2-3; D gene ambiguous. This CDR3 contains 12 residues. CDR1 SEHNR and CDR2 FQNEAQ come from the germline V gene (reference sequence). Trimming left V 2 bases short and J 6 bases short, with 6 bases between. In DNA form, the CDR3 reads TGTGCCAGCAGCTTACCCGTGGATACGCAGTATTTT. The encoded protein is CASSLPVDTQYF. The full variable domain, with the rest looked up from reference TRBV7-9 and TRBJ2-3, is DTGVSQNPRHKITKRGQNVTFRCDPISEHNRLYWYRQTLGQGPEFLTYFQNEAQLEKSRLLSDRFSAERPKGSFSTLEIQRTEQGDSAMYLCASSLPVDTQYFGPGTRLTVL.

This chain uses TRBV20-1 with TRBJ1-1; D gene uncertain. V shed 5 bases and J shed 1 base, with 11 bases lying between them. The CDR3 consists of 13 residues. Germline V lookup: CDR1 DFQATT, CDR2 SNEGSKA (reference sequence). CDR3 in DNA: TGCAGTGCTGCCCGGACGGGGAACACTGAAGCTTTCTTT. It yields the protein CSAARTGNTEAFF.